This paragraph covers one T cell receptor beta chain sequence. Its antigen is unidentified. These data come from a study of blood T cells in healthy people across ages. General study findings and limits: The percentage of naive T cells correlated strongly with TCR beta diversity.

Next came a second PCR, run for about 7 to 12 cycles, which used a sample-barcoded 5' primer along with a J-beta primer mix. TCRdb reprocessed the 5' RACE reads with MiXCR, giving one entry per CDR3 protein. Seen here are about 900,000 distinct CDR3 sequences, about 48% observed once, and the top ten hold over 10%. V shed 6 bases and J 4 bases; nucleotides not matched to a gene: 7. Per germline, CDR1 DFQATT and CDR2 SNEGSKA (reference sequence). CDR3 length: 15 residues. Every donor contributed 8 to 10 milliliters of peripheral blood by blood draw. Each sample yielded at least 6.5 million isolated PBMCs.

The sequenced sample was blood. This TCR came from a man in his thirties or forties in good health. V gene TRBV20-1 combines with J gene TRBJ2-1; 12 positions agree with TRBD2. The CDR3 is CSARASGGAYNEQFF. The CDR3 DNA is TGCAGTGCGAGGGCTAGCGGGGGGGCGTACAATGAGCAGTTCTTC.